The text below deals with one TCR beta chain. The data were taken from a study of T cells in Graves' hyperthyroidism and ophthalmopathy. RNA transcripts served as the template for amplifying TCR beta CDR3 regions. First-round RT-PCR targeting the TCR CDR3 was performed with the HTBI primer set. MiXCR, run by TCRdb on the multiplex PCR reads, gives a single entry per CDR3 protein. The profile shows a few hundred thousand distinct CDR3 sequences, 15% to 19% of them singletons. The TCR was taken from a woman younger than 30 with Graves' hyperthyroidism that later progressed to Graves' ophthalmopathy. Sequencing was performed on blood.

As DNA, the CDR3 is TGTGCCAGAGTACGGGGGGCAGGGGAAATCTCCTACAATGAGCAGTTCTTC. It specifies CARVRGAGEISYNEQFF. V gene TRBV19 combines with J gene TRBJ2-1; tentative D call: TRBD2 (7 bases). V was clipped by 9 bases and J by 0 bases, with 21 bases between them. Looked up from germline, CDR1 is LNHDA and CDR2 is SQIVND (reference sequence). The CDR3 covers 17 residues.